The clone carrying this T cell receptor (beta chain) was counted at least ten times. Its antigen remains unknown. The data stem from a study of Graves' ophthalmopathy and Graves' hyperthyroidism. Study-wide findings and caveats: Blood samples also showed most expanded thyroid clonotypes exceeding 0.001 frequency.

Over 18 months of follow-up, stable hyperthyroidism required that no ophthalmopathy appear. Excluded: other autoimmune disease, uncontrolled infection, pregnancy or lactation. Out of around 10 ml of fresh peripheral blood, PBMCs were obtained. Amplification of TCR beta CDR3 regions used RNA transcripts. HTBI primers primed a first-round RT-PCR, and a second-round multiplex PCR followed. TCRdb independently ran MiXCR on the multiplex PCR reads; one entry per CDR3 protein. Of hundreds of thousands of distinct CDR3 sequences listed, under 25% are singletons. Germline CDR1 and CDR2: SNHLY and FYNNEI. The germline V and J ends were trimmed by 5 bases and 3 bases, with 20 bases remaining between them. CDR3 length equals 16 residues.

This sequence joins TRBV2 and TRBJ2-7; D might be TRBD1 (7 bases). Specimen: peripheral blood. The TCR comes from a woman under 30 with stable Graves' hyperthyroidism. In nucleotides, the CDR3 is TGTGCCAGCAGTTCCCTCGCCAGGGGGGAAATCTACGAGCAGTACTTC. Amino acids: CASSSLARGEIYEQYF.